The entry below gives a single T cell receptor beta chain sequence along with its context. This entry is derived from a study of blood T cell repertoires in COVID-19. The V and J ends lost 4 bases and 5 bases, in that order; junction bases with no gene match: 5. CDR3 length: 15 residues. Germline values: CDR1 SGHVS, CDR2 FNYEAQ. Repertoires were generated with immunoSEQ multiplex PCR, while TCRdb's copy carries only in-frame clones and drops some. The table lists approximately 110,000 clones, 70% to 90% of them singletons, with over 2% in the top ten. The material sequenced was peripheral blood. The chain links TRBV7-6 to TRBJ2-1; 10 bases line up with TRBD2. The TCR sequence derives from a human donor in a cohort sampled during active COVID-19. The CDR3 coding sequence is TGTGCCAGCAGCTATCGACTAGCGGGTAACAATGAGCAGTTCTTC. It codes for CASSYRLAGNNEQFF.